This TCR beta chain was found in a study of T cells in Graves' hyperthyroidism and ophthalmopathy. The study's findings and limits: Researchers report that a 13 V-J model separated ophthalmopathy from stable hyperthyroidism.

Active moderate-to-severe ophthalmopathy, Clinical Activity Score at least 3, NOSPECS at least 4, under 3 months' duration. Patients with uncontrolled infections, other autoimmune diseases, pregnancy or lactation were excluded. It was RNA transcripts that yielded the amplified TCR beta CDR3 regions. First-round RT-PCR with HTBI primers amplified the TCR CDR3 region. MiXCR, applied by TCRdb to the multiplex PCR reads, yields one record per CDR3 protein. The repertoire holds 490,000 or so distinct CDR3 sequences, with approximately 23% as singletons. This CDR3 is built from 15 residues. Per germline, CDR1 DFQATT and CDR2 SNEGSKA (reference sequence). The V and J ends lost 2 bases and 3 bases respectively, with 17 bases between them. This clonotype has a handful of counts. Antigen specificity is unknown.

Sequenced sample: blood. This TCR came from a woman aged 70-85 years with Graves' ophthalmopathy. The chain combines TRBV20-1 with TRBJ2-7, with D possibly TRBD2 on 7 matching bases. CDR3 in amino acids: CSARRGAGGIYEQYF. In DNA, the CDR3 is TGCAGTGCTAGACGGGGGGCGGGCGGGATCTACGAGCAGTACTTC.